The rows below give T cell receptor beta chains drawn from one sample of a study of pediatric ulcerative colitis. Method: immunoSEQ multiplex PCR; TCRdb's copy keeps in-frame clones and lacks some. The sample yields about 36,000 clones, less than 80% seen once. Sequenced material: gut tissue. The receptors stem from a boy younger than 18 with moderate ulcerative colitis. Each CDR3 is given with its conserved first and last residue.

V	CDR3
TRBV6-7	CASRGGTHSNQPQHF
TRBV6-1	CASETGDGSPLHF
TRBV19	CASSMGGQSPNYGYTF
TRBV7-8	CASRPHTGTNNYGYTF
TRBV9	CASSVEGLTQYF
TRBV28	CASLGTGKNIQYF
TRBV4-2	CASSQVAGTGVGGYTF
TRBV5-1	CASSPGTGFSGANVLTF
TRBV6-9	CASSYCYRAQSSYNSPLHF
TRBV18	CASSQQGTNTEAFF
TRBV5-4	CASRRTGANYGYTF
TRBV6-6	CASTSDPSYNEQFF
TRBV5-8	CASSFKETQYF
TRBV25-1	CASSTSVNTEAFF
TRBV5-1	CASSLMAGVGTGELFF
TRBV25-1	CASSALGGQEAQYF
TRBV5-4	CASSIPGGFEAFF
TRBV5-1	CASRDPRGGGPGNEQFF
TRBV6-6	CASSQLYGYTF
TRBV21-1	CASSELVRPRTEQYF
TRBV14	CASSQDAPGLAGVSGELFF
TRBV29-1	CSAKKTGRAMNTEAFF
TRBV6-5	CASSYSGRFYNEQFF
TRBV25-1	CASSEYGGGLFNEQFF
TRBV7-9	CASSWDIGGNTIYF
TRBV7-2	CASSLEGGGTEAFF
TRBV28	CASSLGDRGRQPQHF
TRBV7-6	CASSLGEGHSQPQHF
TRBV7-2	CASSTYYSETQYF
TRBV7-6	CASSKSSGLVGEQYF
TRBV7-9	CASSDGRQIGFTQYF
TRBV2	CASTVSGLSSYNEQFF
TRBV11-3	CASARDYTDTQYF
TRBV7-8	CASSPKAGGPGETQYF
TRBV5-1	CASSTAWGNTGELFF
TRBV6-1	CASGDRDYTEAFF
TRBV5-1	CASSHQPSTGPTNYGYTF
TRBV9	CASSVEGSLNTEAFF
TRBV9	CASSTWTGNTEAFF
TRBV27	CASAPNKGTDTQYF
TRBV9	CASSKGQGSYEQYF
TRBV30	CAWSGTVATNEKLFF
TRBV10-3	CAISGTVNEKLFF
TRBV12-2	CASLPGQAALYEQYF
TRBV5-1	CASSIYGQNTEAFF
TRBV6-1	CASSEQGGHLAGEQYF
TRBV7-6	CASSLANREQFF
TRBV27	CASSLTGRPPTDTQYF
TRBV7-2	CASNLGREGTEAFF
TRBV5-8	CASSLDTSGAYNEQFF
TRBV6-1	CASSEWTGVTDTQYF
TRBV15	CATSRDRTTNEKLFF
TRBV5-1	CASSLGFRTGGYNEQFF
TRBV27	CASSLGGTDTQYF
TRBV5-1	CASSSIIGGLAGAETQYF
TRBV28	CASSPPNSGNTIYF
TRBV29-1	CSAMTGRFQETQYF